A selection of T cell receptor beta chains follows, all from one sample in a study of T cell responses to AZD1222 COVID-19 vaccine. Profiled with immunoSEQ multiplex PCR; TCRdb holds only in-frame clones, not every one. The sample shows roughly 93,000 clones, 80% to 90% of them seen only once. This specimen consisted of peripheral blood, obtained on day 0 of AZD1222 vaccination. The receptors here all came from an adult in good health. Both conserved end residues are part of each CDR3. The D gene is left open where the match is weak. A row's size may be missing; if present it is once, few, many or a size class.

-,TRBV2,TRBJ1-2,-,TGTGCCAGCAGGGGACCTGGTGCGGGCTACACCTTC,CASRGPGAGYTF
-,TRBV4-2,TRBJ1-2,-,TGTGCCAGCAGCCGGGCCGACAGTGGAGACCCTATCGGCTACACCTTC,CASSRADSGDPIGYTF
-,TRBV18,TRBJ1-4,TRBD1,TGTGCCAGCTCACCCGGGGACAGGGGGTCCGGAAAACTGTTTTTT,CASSPGDRGSGKLFF
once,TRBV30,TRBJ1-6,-,TGTGCCTGGGGTGACGGCCCTTGGGATTCACCCCTCCACTTT,CAWGDGPWDSPLHF
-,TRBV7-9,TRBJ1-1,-,TGTGCCAGCCTCAGGGTGGGCACTGAAGCTTTCTTT,CASLRVGTEAFF
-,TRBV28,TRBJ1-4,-,TGTGCCAGCAGGTCCAGGGTTTTCGGTGAAAAACTGTTTTTT,CASRSRVFGEKLFF
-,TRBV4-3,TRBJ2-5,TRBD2,TGCGCCAGCAGCCAAGATCGTGTTAGCGGGGGGGGTAGGCAAGAGACCCAGTACTTC,CASSQDRVSGGGRQETQYF
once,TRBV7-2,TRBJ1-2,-,TGTGCCAGCAGCTGGGCAGGAGCCTATGGCTACACCTTC,CASSWAGAYGYTF
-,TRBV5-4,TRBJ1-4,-,TGTGCCAGCAGCAGGGACGGGGATAAACTGTTTTTT,CASSRDGDKLFF
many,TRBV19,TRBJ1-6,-,TGTGCCAGTAATAGATGGGGTTATAATTCACCCCTCCACTTT,CASNRWGYNSPLHF
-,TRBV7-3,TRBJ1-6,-,TGTGCCAGCAGCCTCGGGGGGGGATCACCCCTCCACTTT,CASSLGGGSPLHF
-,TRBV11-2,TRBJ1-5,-,TGTGCCAGCAGCTTAAGGTCGGGGAATCAGCCCCAGCATTTT,CASSLRSGNQPQHF
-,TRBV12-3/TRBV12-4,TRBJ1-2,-,TGTGCCAGCAGCAAGGCCGTACCGTGGGGCTACACCTTC,CASSKAVPWGYTF
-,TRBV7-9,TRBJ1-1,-,TGTGCCAGCAGCTTAGGAGGTGACACTGAAGCTTTCTTT,CASSLGGDTEAFF
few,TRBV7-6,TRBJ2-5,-,TGTGCCAGCAGCTCGCTGGGTTGGAGAGAAGAGACCCAGTACTTC,CASSSLGWREETQYF
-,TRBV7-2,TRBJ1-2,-,TGTGCCAGCACACAGGTCTATGGCTACACCTTC,CASTQVYGYTF
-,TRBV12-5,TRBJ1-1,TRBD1,TGTGCTAGTGGTTTTGGTACAGGGGGTATGAACACTGAAGCTTTCTTT,CASGFGTGGMNTEAFF
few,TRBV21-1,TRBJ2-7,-,TGTGCCAGCAGCAAAGGGACAGGGTCCGAGCAGTACTTC,CASSKGTGSEQYF
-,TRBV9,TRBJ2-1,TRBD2,TGTGCCAGCAGCGTGGCTAGCGGGGGACCCAATGAGCAGTTCTTC,CASSVASGGPNEQFF
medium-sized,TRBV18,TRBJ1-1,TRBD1,TGTGCCAGCTCACCGGGACAGGGGGCTGAAGCTTTCTTT,CASSPGQGAEAFF
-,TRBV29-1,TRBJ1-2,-,TGCAGCGTTCCCATGGGGTGGGGGTCTAACTATGGCTACACCTTC,CSVPMGWGSNYGYTF
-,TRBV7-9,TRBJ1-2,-,TGTGCCAGCAGCTTGATATATGGCTACACCTTC,CASSLIYGYTF
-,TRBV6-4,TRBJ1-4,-,TGTGCCAGCAGTGACTCGAGTCGGGGTAATGAAAAACTGTTTTTT,CASSDSSRGNEKLFF
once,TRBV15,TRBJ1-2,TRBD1,TGTGCCACCAGCAGGGACAGGGCCCCTCCGTTCGACTACACCTTC,CATSRDRAPPFDYTF
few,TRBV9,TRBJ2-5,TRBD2,TGTGCCAGCAGCGTATTGGGACTAGCGGGGGGTCAAGAGACCCAGTACTTC,CASSVLGLAGGQETQYF
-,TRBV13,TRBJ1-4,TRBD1,TGTGCCAGCAGCTCGAAAGTGACAGGGGCTAATAACGAAAAACTGTTTTTT,CASSSKVTGANNEKLFF
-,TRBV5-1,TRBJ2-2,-,TGCGCCAGCAGCCCCCGGGAACCCCACCCCACCGGGGAGCTGTTTTTT,CASSPREPHPTGELFF
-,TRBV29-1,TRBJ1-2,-,TGCAGCGTTGAGAGAGGGGACTATGGCTACACCTTC,CSVERGDYGYTF
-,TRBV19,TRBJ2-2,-,TGTGCCAGTAGTATAGAGGGGACTCTTTTAGGGGAGCTGTTTTTT,CASSIEGTLLGELFF
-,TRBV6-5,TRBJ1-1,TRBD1,TGTGCCAGCAGTTTGTGGGACAGTTCTATGAACACTGAAGCTTTCTTT,CASSLWDSSMNTEAFF
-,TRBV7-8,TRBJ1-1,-,TGTGCCAGCAGCCGTATCGGACTGGAAGCTTTCTTT,CASSRIGLEAFF
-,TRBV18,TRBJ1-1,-,TGTGCCAGCTCACCGGGGGTCACTGAAGCTTTCTTT,CASSPGVTEAFF
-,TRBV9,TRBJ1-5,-,TGTGCCAGCAGCGTGGGACGAGATAGCAATCAGCCCCAGCATTTT,CASSVGRDSNQPQHF
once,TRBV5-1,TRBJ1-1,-,TGCGCCAGCAGTTTCGACCCGACAGGCTCGAACACTGAAGCTTTCTTT,CASSFDPTGSNTEAFF
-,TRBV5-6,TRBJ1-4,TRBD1,TGTGCCAGCAGCGGCGGGACAGTAGCTGAAAAACTGTTTTTT,CASSGGTVAEKLFF
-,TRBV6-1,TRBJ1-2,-,TGTGCCAGCAGTGAACTAATCCTACCTGTATTCTATGGCTACACCTTC,CASSELILPVFYGYTF
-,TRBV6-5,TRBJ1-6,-,TGTGCCAGCAGTTACGGCAGCAGGGGCTTGGATTCACCCCTCCACTTT,CASSYGSRGLDSPLHF
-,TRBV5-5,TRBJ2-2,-,TGTGCCAGCAGCTTGGCGGTGGGGGGATTAACCGGGGAGCTGTTTTTT,CASSLAVGGLTGELFF
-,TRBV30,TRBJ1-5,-,TGTGCCTGGAGTCGTGACGGGCAGGGTCAGCCCCAGCATTTT,CAWSRDGQGQPQHF
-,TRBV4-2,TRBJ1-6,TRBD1,TGTGCCAGCAGTCGGAACAGGGGAAATAATTCACCCCTCCACTTT,CASSRNRGNNSPLHF
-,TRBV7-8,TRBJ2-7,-,TGTGCCAGCAGCTTTGCTCTCAGCAGGACAACGTACGAGCAGTACTTC,CASSFALSRTTYEQYF
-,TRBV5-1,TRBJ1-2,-,TGCGCCAGCAGCTTGGTAGGGGGGAACAACTATGGCTACACCTTC,CASSLVGGNNYGYTF
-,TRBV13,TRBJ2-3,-,TGTGCCAGCAGCTCGGGCCGGGATACGCAGTATTTT,CASSSGRDTQYF
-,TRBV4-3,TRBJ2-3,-,TGCGCCAGCAGCCAAGATCGGGCGGGGGCAGGGGATACGCAGTATTTT,CASSQDRAGAGDTQYF
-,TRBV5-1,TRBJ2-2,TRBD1,TGCGCCAGCAGCTTCGGGACAGGGGGGACCGGGGAGCTGTTTTTT,CASSFGTGGTGELFF
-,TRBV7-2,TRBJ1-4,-,TGTGCCAGCAGCTTACGCCTGCCGGATGAAAAACTGTTTTTT,CASSLRLPDEKLFF
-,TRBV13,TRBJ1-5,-,TGTGCCAGCAGCTTCGGGGTATCCGATCAGCCCCAGCATTTT,CASSFGVSDQPQHF
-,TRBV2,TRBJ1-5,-,TGTGCCACAAGTGGAAACCGCAATCAGCCCCAGCATTTT,CATSGNRNQPQHF
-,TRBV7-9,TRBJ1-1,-,TGTGCCAGCAGCTTAGTACAGACGAACACTGAAGCTTTCTTT,CASSLVQTNTEAFF
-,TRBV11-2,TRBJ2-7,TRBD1,TGTGCCAGCAGCCCAGACAGGGCCCACGAGCAGTACTTC,CASSPDRAHEQYF
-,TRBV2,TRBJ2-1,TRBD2,TGTGCCAGCAGTGGTCGGACTAGCGGGGGGGTCGATGAGCAGTTCTTC,CASSGRTSGGVDEQFF
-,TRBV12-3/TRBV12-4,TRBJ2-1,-,TGTGCCAGCAGTCCGGACAGTAGGAATGAGCAGTTCTTC,CASSPDSRNEQFF
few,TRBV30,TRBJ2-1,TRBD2,TGTGCCTGGAGTCTAGCGGGGGCCGGCAACAATGAGCAGTTCTTC,CAWSLAGAGNNEQFF
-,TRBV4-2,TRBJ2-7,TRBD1,TGTGCCAGCAGCCAAGTCTGGGACAGGAAGCTCGGGGCGTACTTC,CASSQVWDRKLGAYF
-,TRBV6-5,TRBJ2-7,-,TGTGCCAGCAGTTCTCCGGGACGGACCTACGAGCAGTACTTC,CASSSPGRTYEQYF
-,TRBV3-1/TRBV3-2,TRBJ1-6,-,TGTGCCAGCAGCCAAGGAGGGGGACATGGTAGAAATTCACCCCTCCACTTT,CASSQGGGHGRNSPLHF
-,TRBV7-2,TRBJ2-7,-,TGTGCCAGCAGCCCCGGGACCCATTCCTACGAGCAGTACTTC,CASSPGTHSYEQYF
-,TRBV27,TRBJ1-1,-,TGTGCCAGCAGTTTAGCGGGGGAAGGGTACACTGAAGCTTTCTTT,CASSLAGEGYTEAFF
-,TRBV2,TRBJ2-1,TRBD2,TGTGCCAGTACTCTAGCGGGGAGGTACAATGAGCAGTTCTTC,CASTLAGRYNEQFF